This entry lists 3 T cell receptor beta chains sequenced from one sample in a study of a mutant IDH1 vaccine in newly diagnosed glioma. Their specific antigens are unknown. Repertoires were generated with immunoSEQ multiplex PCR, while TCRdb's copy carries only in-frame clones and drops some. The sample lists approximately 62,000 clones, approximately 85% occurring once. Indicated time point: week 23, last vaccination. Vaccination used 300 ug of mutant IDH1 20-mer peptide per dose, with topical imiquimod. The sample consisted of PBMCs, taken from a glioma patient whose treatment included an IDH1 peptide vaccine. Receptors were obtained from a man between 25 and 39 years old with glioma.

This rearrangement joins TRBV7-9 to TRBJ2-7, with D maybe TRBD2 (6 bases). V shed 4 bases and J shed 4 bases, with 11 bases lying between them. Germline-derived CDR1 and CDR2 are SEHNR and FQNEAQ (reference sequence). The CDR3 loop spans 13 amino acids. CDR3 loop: CASSWGEGYEQYF. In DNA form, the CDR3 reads TGTGCCAGCAGCTGGGGGGAAGGGTACGAGCAGTACTTC. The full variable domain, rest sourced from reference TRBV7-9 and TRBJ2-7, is DTGVSQNPRHKITKRGQNVTFRCDPISEHNRLYWYRQTLGQGPEFLTYFQNEAQLEKSRLLSDRFSAERPKGSFSTLEIQRTEQGDSAMYLCASSWGEGYEQYFGPGTRLTVT.

CDR3 amino acids: CASSEALVPPGHVSRGQYF. In DNA form, the CDR3 reads TGTGCCAGCAGTGAAGCGCTCGTTCCCCCGGGACACGTTTCCCGGGGGCAGTATTTT. The chain carries TRBV6-1 and TRBJ2-3; D might be TRBD1 (6 bases). Germline CDR1 is MNHNS and CDR2 is SASEGT. The CDR3 loop spans 19 amino acids. V lost 0 bases, J lost 11 bases, and 30 bases lay in between.

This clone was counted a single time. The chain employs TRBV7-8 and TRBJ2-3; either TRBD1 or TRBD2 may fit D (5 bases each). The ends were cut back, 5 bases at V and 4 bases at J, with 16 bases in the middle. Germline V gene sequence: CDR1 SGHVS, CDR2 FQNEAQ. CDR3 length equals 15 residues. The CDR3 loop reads CASSRAGSIADTQYF. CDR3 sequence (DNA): TGTGCCAGCAGCAGGGCAGGGAGTATCGCAGATACGCAGTATTTT.